A selection of T cell receptor beta chains follows, all from one sample in a study of Graves' ophthalmopathy and Graves' hyperthyroidism. Each CDR3 protein is one row after TCRdb ran MiXCR on the multiplex PCR reads. The table includes 350,000 to 400,000 distinct CDR3 sequences, less than 20% detected once. Source material: peripheral blood. All receptors come from a woman in her late teens or twenties with stable Graves' hyperthyroidism. Both conserved end residues are part of each CDR3. D genes are given only for firm matches. Expanded clones are given a class, and other clones once, few, many or no size at all.

J gene,D gene,V gene,clone size,CDR3 DNA,CDR3 protein
TRBJ1-1,NA,TRBV14,many,TGTGCCAGCAGCCGCCTCGAGAGGGGTACTGAAGCTTTCTTT,CASSRLERGTEAFF
TRBJ1-1,NA,TRBV12-3/TRBV12-4,many,TGTGCCAGCAGTTTGGTCGGATCAAGAGCTTTCTTT,CASSLVGSRAFF
TRBJ2-5,NA,TRBV7-3,many,TGTGCCAGCAGCTCGGAACGGGGGAAGACCCAGTACTTC,CASSSERGKTQYF
TRBJ1-1,TRBD1,TRBV12-5,NA,TGTGCTAGTGGTTGGGTACAGGGGGCCGGGGCTTTCTTT,CASGWVQGAGAFF
TRBJ1-5,NA,TRBV4-1,many,TGCGCCAGCAGCCAAGATAACAATCAGCCCCAGCATTTT,CASSQDNNQPQHF
TRBJ1-2,NA,TRBV2,many,TGTGCCAGCAGTGAAGGCGGGATCGTCGCTGGCTACACCTTC,CASSEGGIVAGYTF
TRBJ2-7,NA,TRBV7-9,many,TGTGCCAGCAGCCAGCAGTCTCCCTACGAGCAGTACTTC,CASSQQSPYEQYF
TRBJ1-2,NA,TRBV29-1,many,TGCAGCGTTGAAATCGGGGGCTATGGCTACACCTTC,CSVEIGGYGYTF
TRBJ2-5,NA,TRBV7-9,NA,TGTGCCAGCAGCTCGGAGCGGGAGACCCAGTACTTC,CASSSERETQYF
TRBJ1-1,NA,TRBV2,many,TGTGCCAGCACCACAGTCGCGAGGACTGAAGCTTTCTTT,CASTTVARTEAFF
TRBJ1-1,TRBD1,TRBV5-1,NA,TGCGCCAGCAGCTTGGAACAGGGGGATGAAGCTTTCTTT,CASSLEQGDEAFF
TRBJ1-3,NA,TRBV11-2,NA,TGTGCCAGCAGCTCCCAGGGTCAGCTCTCTGGAAACACCATATATTTT,CASSSQGQLSGNTIYF
TRBJ1-1,NA,TRBV3-1,many,TGTGCCAGCAGCCAAGAGGTATGGGCTTCGAACACTGAAGCTTTCTTT,CASSQEVWASNTEAFF
TRBJ1-5,TRBD1,TRBV6-1,many,TGTGCCAGCAGTGAAGCGGGTTACAGGGGACAGCCCCAGCATTTT,CASSEAGYRGQPQHF
TRBJ2-5,TRBD2,TRBV12-3/TRBV12-4,NA,TGTGCCAGCAGTTTTAGCGGGGGGGCCTACGAGACCCAGTACTTC,CASSFSGGAYETQYF
TRBJ2-7,NA,TRBV6-1,many,TGTGCCAGCAGTCGGACGGACGGACCCTACGAGCAGTACTTC,CASSRTDGPYEQYF
TRBJ1-2,NA,TRBV7-9,NA,TGTGCCAGCATCCTGGACAGCTATGGCTACACCTTC,CASILDSYGYTF
TRBJ1-1,NA,TRBV6-1,many,TGTGCCTGCAGGAGGAGGGGCGACACTGAAGCTTTCTTT,CACRRRGDTEAFF
TRBJ2-7,TRBD1,TRBV14,many,TGTGCCAGCAGCCCCCGGACAGGGTTGTACGAGCAGTACTTC,CASSPRTGLYEQYF
TRBJ2-5,NA,TRBV19,many,TGTGCCAGTAGTATGGGGGGTATCGAAGAGACCCAGTACTTC,CASSMGGIEETQYF
TRBJ1-2,NA,TRBV6-2/TRBV6-3,many,TGTGCCACCAAAGGGGAGAGGAGTGGCTACACCTTC,CATKGERSGYTF
TRBJ1-6,TRBD1,TRBV7-2,NA,TGTGCCAGCAGCATCAAGACAGGGGGCTATTCACCCCTCCACTTT,CASSIKTGGYSPLHF
TRBJ2-7,TRBD1,TRBV10-1,NA,TGCGCCAGCAGTGCGGACGGGACAGGGGACTACGAGCAGTACTTC,CASSADGTGDYEQYF
TRBJ2-7,NA,TRBV20-1,many,TGCAGTGCTAGAGATCCATATTACAGCTCCTACGAGCAGTACTTC,CSARDPYYSSYEQYF
TRBJ2-2,TRBD2,TRBV4-2,NA,TGTGCCAGCAGCCAAGCTCGGGGGGGGGCGAACACCGGGGAGCTGTTTTTT,CASSQARGGANTGELFF
TRBJ2-5,NA,TRBV7-9,NA,TGTGCCAGCAGCCGGGGAGGAGGTCGAGAGACCCAGTACTTC,CASSRGGGRETQYF
TRBJ2-7,NA,TRBV4-2,many,TGTGCCAGCAGCCAAGAGCTGACAGGACTTTACGAGCAGTACTTC,CASSQELTGLYEQYF
TRBJ1-5,NA,TRBV2,many,TGTGCCAGCAGAGGGACGATTTCTCAGCCCCAGCATTTT,CASRGTISQPQHF
TRBJ2-2,NA,TRBV6-1,many,TGTGCCAGCAGTGAGCCTAGCCTGAACACCGGGGAGCTGTTTTTT,CASSEPSLNTGELFF
TRBJ2-7,NA,TRBV7-2,many,TGTGCCAGCAGCCAGGCGTCAGGGAACCTCTACGAGCAGTACTTC,CASSQASGNLYEQYF
TRBJ2-5,NA,TRBV19,few,TGTGCCAGTAGTATCGGAGGGGCTCTCCGAGAGACCCAGTACTTC,CASSIGGALRETQYF
TRBJ1-2,NA,TRBV5-4,many,TGTGCCAGCAGCGTAAGGTCCGACTATGGCTACACCTTC,CASSVRSDYGYTF
TRBJ2-7,NA,TRBV5-1,many,TGCGCCAGCAGCGACCCAGGGCAGGTGGCCGAGCAGTACTTC,CASSDPGQVAEQYF
TRBJ2-5,TRBD1,TRBV19,NA,TGTGCCAGTTCCGGGACAGGGGGCCCTAAGAACAGAGAGACCCAGTACTTC,CASSGTGGPKNRETQYF
TRBJ2-5,NA,TRBV11-2,NA,TGTGCCAGCAGCTCCCTGAAAAAAGAGACCCAGTACTTC,CASSSLKKETQYF
TRBJ2-5,TRBD2,TRBV29-1,NA,TGCAGCGTTGATCCTAGCGGGGGGGCAGTAGAGACCCAGTACTTC,CSVDPSGGAVETQYF
TRBJ1-1,NA,TRBV27,NA,TGTGCCAGCAGTTCCGTACCCCCGAGGGACACTGAAGCTTTCTTT,CASSSVPPRDTEAFF
TRBJ1-1,NA,TRBV20-1,many,TGCAGTGCTAGAGAGGGGGCGGCGAACACTGAAGCTTTCTTT,CSAREGAANTEAFF
TRBJ1-1,NA,TRBV5-5,many,TGTGCCAGCAGCTTACAGGAGAGGGACACTGAAGCTTTCTTT,CASSLQERDTEAFF
TRBJ2-7,TRBD1,TRBV6-5,many,TGTGCCAGCAGTTTCACCGGGACAGGGTACGAGCAGTACTTC,CASSFTGTGYEQYF
TRBJ1-2,NA,TRBV5-6,many,TGTGCCAGCAGCTTGGGCCAGGGAGTAAGTTTTGGCTACACCTTC,CASSLGQGVSFGYTF
TRBJ2-2,NA,TRBV2,many,TGTGCCAGCAGTGAATTGGCCTGGGGGTTGCTGTTTTTT,CASSELAWGLLFF